One and the same sample provided the 23 T cell receptor beta chains below, sequenced in a study of beta chain features in type 1 diabetes. All of the isolated RNA was reverse transcribed, so expressed TCRB transcripts were sequenced. Sequencing used immunoSEQ multiplex PCR; TCRdb keeps in-frame clones, though not all of them. Among roughly 300,000 clones listed, under 8.5% were seen once. Sequences were obtained from central memory CD4+ T cells from blood. The receptors were sampled from a woman under 30 in good health.

The gene calls are TRBV7-2 and TRBJ2-1; weak D call: TRBD2 (6 bases). The CDR3 spans 14 residues. The V end lost 5 bases, the J end lost 8 bases, and 16 bases lay between the germline ends. The germline V gene has CDR1 SGHTA and CDR2 FQGNSA. The CDR3 sequence: CASSPTGGKDEQFF. The CDR3 DNA reads as TGTGCCAGCAGCCCCACAGGCGGGAAGGATGAGCAGTTCTTC.

This clone was detected a few times. The J gene is TRBJ2-1, the V gene TRBV11-2; D may match TRBD1 or TRBD2 (5 bases each). V was trimmed by 1 base and J by 7 bases, leaving 14 bases between them. The CDR3 has 15 amino acids. Germline-derived CDR1 and CDR2 are SGHAT and FQNNGV. CDR3 bases: TGTGCCAGCAGCTTAGTTGGGACCCTCGAGAATGAGCAGTTCTTC. Protein: CASSLVGTLENEQFF.

This clone has just a few counts. The rearrangement joins TRBV7-2 to TRBJ2-7, with 14 bases that match TRBD2. V lost 5 bases and J lost 7; bases outside the gene matches: 7. The germline V gene encodes CDR1 SGHTA and CDR2 FQGNSA. The CDR3 sequence is 15 residues long. CDR3 coding DNA: TGTGCCAGCAGCACCCGACTAGCGGGAGGGTATGAGCAGTACTTC. Translation gives CASSTRLAGGYEQYF.

In this sample, this clone turned up a few times. The chain combines TRBV28 with TRBJ2-1; D might be TRBD2 (6 bases). CDR1 and CDR2 from the germline V gene are MDHEN and SYDVKM. Between the trimmed V and J ends, which lost 8 bases and 5 bases, there was a span of 16 bases. CDR3 length equals 14 residues. The DNA for the CDR3 is TGTGCCAGCTTTAAGGGAGGAAATCACAATGAGCAGTTCTTC. The encoded protein is CASFKGGNHNEQFF.

This clone was counted between two and nine times. The chain is built from TRBV7-6 and TRBJ1-3; unclear D gene. Trimming shortened V by 3 bases and J by 0 bases, and 15 bases separated the two germline ends. Germline assignment: CDR1 SGHVS and CDR2 FNYEAQ. The CDR3 covers 17 residues. CDR3 protein: CASSFGYGVGSGNTIYF. In DNA, the CDR3 is TGTGCCAGCAGCTTTGGGTATGGCGTGGGCTCTGGAAACACCATATATTTT.

This clone has more than one count but fewer than ten. The gene calls are TRBV4-2 and TRBJ1-4, with TRBD1 matching over 9 bases. CDR1 and CDR2 (germline): LGHNA, YNFKEQ. This CDR3 region has 15 residues. V gave up 3 bases and J gave up 5 bases; unmatched junction bases: 4. The CDR3 protein is CASSQSGTGNEKLFF. CDR3 coding DNA: TGTGCCAGCAGCCAGTCCGGGACAGGGAATGAAAAACTGTTTTTT.

CDR3 loop: CASGGSRYYEQYF. The CDR3 DNA is TGTGCCAGCGGAGGGTCCCGATACTACGAGCAGTACTTC. The rearrangement links TRBV6-1 to TRBJ2-7; D is possibly TRBD2 (6 bases). The germline V gene encodes CDR1 MNHNS and CDR2 SASEGT. The CDR3 has 13 residues. The V and J ends lost 8 bases and 3 bases respectively, with 14 bases between them.

CDR3 DNA sequence: TGTGCCAGCAGTACGACCGGGACTAGCGGCTCCTACGAGCAGTACTTC. The encoded protein is CASSTTGTSGSYEQYF. The rearrangement links TRBV28 to TRBJ2-7; 11 bases are a match to TRBD2. The V segment lost 5 bases and the J segment 0 bases; nucleotides outside the gene matches: 6. The CDR3 consists of 16 residues. Germline assignment: CDR1 MDHEN and CDR2 SYDVKM.

In this sample, this clone turned up once. V gene TRBV27 combines with J gene TRBJ1-1; 8 nucleotides align to TRBD1. V gave up 5 bases and J gave up 5 bases; unmatched junction bases: 16. The CDR3 extends over 17 amino acids. CDR1 is MNHEY and CDR2 is SMNVEV in the germline V gene (reference sequence). The CDR3 DNA sequence: TGTGCCAGCAGTCAGCCGCCCTCAGGGGGCGCAGGGACTGAAGCTTTCTTT. Translating gives CASSQPPSGGAGTEAFF.

This clone occurred many times. V gene TRBV5-8 combines with J gene TRBJ2-1, with a possible D match to TRBD2 (5 bases). Trimming took 1 base from V and 0 from J, leaving 8 bases between them. Germline CDR1 reads SGHTS; CDR2 reads YDEGEE. The CDR3 spans 15 residues. The CDR3 is CASSLWESSYNEQFF. The DNA of the CDR3 is TGTGCCAGCAGCTTGTGGGAGAGCTCCTACAATGAGCAGTTCTTC.

J is TRBJ2-3 and V is TRBV10-3; tentative D call: TRBD1 (5 bases). V was pared by 0 bases and J by 4 bases, with 17 bases between. In germline, CDR1 is ENHRY, CDR2 SYGVKD. The CDR3 has 17 residues. CDR3 sequence (DNA): TGTGCCATCAGTGAGTCGGCCCAGGGATTGTTTGCAGATACGCAGTATTTT. Residues: CAISESAQGLFADTQYF.

The V and J genes are TRBV5-6 and TRBJ2-7, with TRBD2 identical over 10 bases. The V gene's germline CDR1 is SGHDT and CDR2 YYEEEE. This CDR3 comprises 14 residues. V shed 4 bases, J shed 3 bases, and the junction held 4 bases outside the gene matches. CDR3 sequence: CASSAGTSDYEQYF. The CDR3 DNA reads as TGTGCCAGCAGCGCCGGGACTAGCGACTACGAGCAGTACTTC.

This clone occurred a few times. The chain combines TRBV28 with TRBJ2-2; D is ambiguous. The CDR3 length is 13 residues. Germline lookup yields CDR1 MDHEN and CDR2 SYDVKM. V was clipped by 7 bases and J by 2 bases, with 8 bases between them. The CDR3 nucleotides read TGTGCCAGCATGGTGTCAAACACCGGGGAGCTGTTTTTT. This sequence encodes CASMVSNTGELFF.

This clone was picked up a small number of times. In nucleotides, the CDR3 is TGTGCCAGCAGCCTAAACGGGGGACAGGGGTACGAGCAGTACTTC. Translated: CASSLNGGQGYEQYF. The chain has TRBV7-8 and TRBJ2-7, with TRBD1 matching over 10 bases. CDR1 is SGHVS, CDR2 FQNEAQ, per germline. This CDR3 has 15 amino acids. The J segment lost 4 bases and the V segment lost 5 bases, leaving 8 bases of the junction unmatched.

The chain couples TRBV4-3 to TRBJ2-3; 7 nucleotides align to TRBD2. Per the germline V gene, CDR1 is LGHNA and CDR2 is YSLEER. V trimming: 0 bases; J trimming: 4 bases; junction bases outside the gene matches: 7. The CDR3 sequence is 16 residues long. The CDR3 bases are TGCGCCAGCAGCCAAGAAGTAGGAGGGAGGGCAGATACGCAGTATTTT. Translating it yields CASSQEVGGRADTQYF.

This chain links TRBV11-1 with TRBJ2-5; weak D call: TRBD2 (7 bases). The J call could be wrong; TRBJ2-7 is a better fit for the DNA end. The CDR3 extends over 15 amino acids. The V gene's germline CDR1 is SGHAT and CDR2 FQDESV (reference sequence). CDR3 sequence: CASSGGAQRIGEQYF. DNA of the CDR3: TGTGCCAGCAGCGGGGGGGCCCAGCGAATAGGCGAGCAGTACTTC.

This clone was recorded a few times. J is TRBJ2-4 and V is TRBV28; tentatively, D is TRBD1 or TRBD2 (5 bases each). Germline CDR1 reads MDHEN; CDR2 reads SYDVKM. This CDR3 contains 15 residues. Trimming cost V 1 base and J 5 bases, with 12 bases left between them. The CDR3 DNA reads as TGTGCCAGCAGTTTATCGGGGCAGGGCCAAAACATTCAGTACTTC. Protein product: CASSLSGQGQNIQYF.

The V gene is TRBV11-2, the J gene TRBJ2-5; the match to TRBD2 covers 15 bases. Trimming at V came to 1 base and at J to 7 bases, leaving 10 bases not matched to a gene. Germline V lookup: CDR1 SGHAT, CDR2 FQNNGV. The CDR3 contains 18 residues. The CDR3 DNA is TGTGCCAGCAGCTTAGGTCCCGGGACTAGCGGGAGGCGGGGGACCCAGTACTTC. Translated, it gives CASSLGPGTSGRRGTQYF.

The V call is TRBV28, the J call TRBJ1-5; D possibly corresponds to TRBD1 (6 bases). The V end lost 3 bases, the J end lost 2 bases, and 11 bases lay between the germline ends. The CDR3 covers 15 residues. Germline V CDR1 and CDR2: MDHEN, SYDVKM. CDR3 protein: CASSLRGRGNQPQHF. The CDR3 bases are TGTGCCAGCAGTTTGCGGGGGCGCGGCAATCAGCCCCAGCATTTT.

In its sample, this clone was seen a few times. The chain recombines TRBV7-6 with TRBJ2-5; D uncertain. V lost 2 bases and J lost 5, with 3 bases in between. Germline CDR1 SGHVS, CDR2 FNYEAQ. This CDR3 spans 11 amino acids. The CDR3, as DNA: TGTGCCAGCAGCTTACATGAGACCCAGTACTTC. Its protein is CASSLHETQYF. The complete variable domain, with remaining parts taken from reference TRBV7-6 and TRBJ2-5, reads GAGVSQSPRYKVTKRGQDVALRCDPISGHVSLYWYRQALGQGPEFLTYFNYEAQQDKSGLPNDRFSAERPEGSISTLTIQRTEQRDSAMYRCASSLHETQYFGPGTRLLVL.

This clone was observed at least ten times. The rearrangement joins TRBV5-1 to TRBJ2-3; TRBD1 agrees at 7 bases. The V segment lost 5 bases and the J segment 6 bases; nucleotides outside the gene matches: 12. From germline, CDR1 is SGHRS and CDR2 YFSETQ. The length of the CDR3 is 15 residues. The DNA of the CDR3 is TGCGCCAGCAGTCGACAGGGCTACCCGGCGGATACGCAGTATTTT. Amino acid sequence: CASSRQGYPADTQYF.

The chain has TRBV28 and TRBJ1-2, with 9 bases aligning to TRBD1. The ends lost 5 bases at V and 1 base at J; junction bases unmatched: 2. CDR3 length: 14 residues. Germline-derived CDR1 and CDR2 are MDHEN and SYDVKM. The CDR3 bases are TGTGCCAGCAGTGCGGGACAGGGTAACTATGGCTACACCTTC. It is translated as CASSAGQGNYGYTF.

The gene calls are TRBV5-1 and TRBJ2-2; TRBD1 aligns across 8 bases. CDR3 length: 15 amino acids. Germline lookup yields CDR1 SGHRS and CDR2 YFSETQ. Germline trimming cut 4 bases from V and 6 bases from J; bases unmatched to any gene: 8. CDR3 amino acids: CASSPRQGAAGELFF. The CDR3 region has the DNA TGCGCCAGCAGCCCTAGGCAGGGGGCGGCCGGGGAGCTGTTTTTT.